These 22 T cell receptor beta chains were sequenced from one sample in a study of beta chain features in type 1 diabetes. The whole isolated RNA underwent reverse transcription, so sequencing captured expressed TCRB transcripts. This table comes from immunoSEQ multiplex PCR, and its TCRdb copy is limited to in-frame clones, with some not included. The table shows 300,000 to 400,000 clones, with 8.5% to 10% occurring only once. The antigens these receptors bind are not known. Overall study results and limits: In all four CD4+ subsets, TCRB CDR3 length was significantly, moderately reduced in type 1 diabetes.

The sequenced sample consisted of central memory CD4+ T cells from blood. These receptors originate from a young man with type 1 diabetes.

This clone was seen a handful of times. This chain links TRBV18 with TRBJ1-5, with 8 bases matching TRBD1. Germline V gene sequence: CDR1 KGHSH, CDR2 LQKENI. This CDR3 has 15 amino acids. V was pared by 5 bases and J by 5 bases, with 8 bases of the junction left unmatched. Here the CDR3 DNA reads TGTGCCAGCTCATTAGGACAGGGCGGCTATCAGCCCCAGCATTTT. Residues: CASSLGQGGYQPQHF.

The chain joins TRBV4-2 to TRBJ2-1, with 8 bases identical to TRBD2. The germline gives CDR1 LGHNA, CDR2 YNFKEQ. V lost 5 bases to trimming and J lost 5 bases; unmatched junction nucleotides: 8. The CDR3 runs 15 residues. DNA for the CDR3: TGTGCCAGCAGCAACCCGGGACTAGGGAACAATGAGCAGTTCTTC. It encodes CASSNPGLGNNEQFF.

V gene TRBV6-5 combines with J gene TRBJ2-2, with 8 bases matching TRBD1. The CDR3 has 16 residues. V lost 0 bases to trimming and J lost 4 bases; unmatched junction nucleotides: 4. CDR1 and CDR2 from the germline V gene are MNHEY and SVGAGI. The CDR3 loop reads CASSYSWQGATGELFF. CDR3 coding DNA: TGTGCCAGCAGTTACTCTTGGCAGGGGGCCACCGGGGAGCTGTTTTTT.

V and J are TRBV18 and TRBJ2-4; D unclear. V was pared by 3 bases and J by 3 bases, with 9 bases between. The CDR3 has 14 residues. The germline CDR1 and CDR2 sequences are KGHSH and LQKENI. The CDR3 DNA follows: TGTGCCAGCTCACCGACCAGTGTCAAAAACATTCAGTACTTC. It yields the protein CASSPTSVKNIQYF.

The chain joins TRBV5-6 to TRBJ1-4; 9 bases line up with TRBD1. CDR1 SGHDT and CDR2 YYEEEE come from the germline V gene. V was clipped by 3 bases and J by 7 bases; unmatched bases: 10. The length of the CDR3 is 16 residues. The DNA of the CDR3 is TGTGCCAGCAGCTGGATGCAACAGGGGGCAGGTGAAAAACTGTTTTTT. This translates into CASSWMQQGAGEKLFF.

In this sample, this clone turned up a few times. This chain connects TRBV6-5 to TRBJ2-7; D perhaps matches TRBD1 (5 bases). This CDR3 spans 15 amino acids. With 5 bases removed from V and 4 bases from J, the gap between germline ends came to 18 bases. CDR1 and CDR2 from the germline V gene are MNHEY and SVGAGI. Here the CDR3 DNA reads TGTGCCAGCAGTCCCCAGGGCGCTGGCCCGTACGAGCAGTACTTC. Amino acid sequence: CASSPQGAGPYEQYF.

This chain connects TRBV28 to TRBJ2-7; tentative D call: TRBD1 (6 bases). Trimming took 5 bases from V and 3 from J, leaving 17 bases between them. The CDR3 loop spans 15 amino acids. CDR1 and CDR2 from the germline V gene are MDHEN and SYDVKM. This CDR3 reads CASSPTAAGDYEQYF. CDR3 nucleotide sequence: TGTGCCAGCAGTCCAACCGCGGCAGGGGACTACGAGCAGTACTTC.

In DNA, the CDR3 is TGTGCCAGCTCACCACTGAGTCGCTCAGGCAATGAGCAGTTCTTC. This encodes CASSPLSRSGNEQFF. J is TRBJ2-1 and V is TRBV18; D not certain. V shed 1 base and J shed 6 bases, with 13 bases lying between them. This CDR3 contains 15 residues. Germline V gene lookup returns CDR1 KGHSH and CDR2 LQKENI.

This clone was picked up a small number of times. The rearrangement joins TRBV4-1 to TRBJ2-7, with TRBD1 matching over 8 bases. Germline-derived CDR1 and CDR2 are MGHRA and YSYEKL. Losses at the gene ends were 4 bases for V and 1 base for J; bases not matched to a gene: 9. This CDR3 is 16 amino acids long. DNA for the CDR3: TGCGCCAGCAGCCGCCTGGGGGGACAGGAATCCTACGAGCAGTACTTC. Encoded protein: CASSRLGGQESYEQYF.

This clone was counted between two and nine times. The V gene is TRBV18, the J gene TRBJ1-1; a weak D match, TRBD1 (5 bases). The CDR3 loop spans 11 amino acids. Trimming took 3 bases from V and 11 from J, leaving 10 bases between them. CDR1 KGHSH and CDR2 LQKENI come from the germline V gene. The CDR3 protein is CASSPQGEAFF. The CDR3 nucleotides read TGTGCCAGCTCACCGCAGGGTGAGGCTTTCTTT. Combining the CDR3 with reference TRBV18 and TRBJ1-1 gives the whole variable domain NAGVMQNPRHLVRRRGQEARLRCSPMKGHSHVYWYRQLPEEGLKFMVYLQKENIIDESGMPKERFSAEFPKEGPSILRIQQVVRGDSAAYFCASSPQGEAFFGQGTRLTVV.

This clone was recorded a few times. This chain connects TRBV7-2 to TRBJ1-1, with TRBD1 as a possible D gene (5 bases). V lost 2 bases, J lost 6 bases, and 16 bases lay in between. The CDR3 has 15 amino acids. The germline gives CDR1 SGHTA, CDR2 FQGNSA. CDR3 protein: CASSLNAGLGAEAFF. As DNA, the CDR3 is TGTGCCAGCAGCTTAAACGCAGGGCTAGGGGCTGAAGCTTTCTTT.

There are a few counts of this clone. The chain's CDR3 is CASSLPGTGELFF. As DNA, the CDR3 is TGTGCCAGCAGCCTACCGGGCACCGGGGAGCTGTTTTTT. The gene calls are TRBV7-2 and TRBJ2-2; no clear D. The CDR3 is 13 residues long. Germline CDR1 reads SGHTA; CDR2 reads FQGNSA. Trimming pared 5 bases from V and 4 bases from J, leaving 8 bases between.

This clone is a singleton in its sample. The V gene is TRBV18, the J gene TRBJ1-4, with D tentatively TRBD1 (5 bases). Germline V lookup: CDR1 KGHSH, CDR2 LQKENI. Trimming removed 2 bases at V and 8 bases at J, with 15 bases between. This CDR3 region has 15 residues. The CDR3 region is CASSPLRGREEKLFF. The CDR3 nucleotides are TGTGCCAGCTCACCATTAAGGGGAAGGGAGGAAAAACTGTTTTTT.

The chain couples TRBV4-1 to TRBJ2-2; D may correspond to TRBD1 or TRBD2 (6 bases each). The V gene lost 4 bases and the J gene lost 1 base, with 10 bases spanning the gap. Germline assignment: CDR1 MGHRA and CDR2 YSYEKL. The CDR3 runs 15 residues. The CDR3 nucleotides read TGCGCCAGCAGCCGGGAGGACAGGAACACCGGGGAGCTGTTTTTT. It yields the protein CASSREDRNTGELFF.

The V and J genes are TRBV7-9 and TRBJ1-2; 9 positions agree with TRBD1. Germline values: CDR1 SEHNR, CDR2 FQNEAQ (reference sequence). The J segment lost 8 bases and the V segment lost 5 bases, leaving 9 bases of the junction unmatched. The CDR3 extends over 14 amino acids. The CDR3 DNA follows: TGTGCCAGCAGCACCCAACAGGGGGCGGAGGGCTACACCTTC. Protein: CASSTQQGAEGYTF.

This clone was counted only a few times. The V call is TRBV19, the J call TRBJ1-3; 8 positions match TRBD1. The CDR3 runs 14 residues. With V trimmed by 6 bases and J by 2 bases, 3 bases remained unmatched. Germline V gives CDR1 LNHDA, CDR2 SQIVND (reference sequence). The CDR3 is CASRTTGAGNTIYF. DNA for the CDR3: TGTGCCAGTAGAACGACAGGGGCTGGAAACACCATATATTTT.

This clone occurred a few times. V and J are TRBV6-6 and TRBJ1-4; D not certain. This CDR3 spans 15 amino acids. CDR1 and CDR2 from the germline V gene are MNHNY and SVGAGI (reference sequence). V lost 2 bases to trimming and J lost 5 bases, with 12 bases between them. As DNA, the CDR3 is TGTGCCAGCAGTTACGAGGACGGAGGCAATGAAAAACTGTTTTTT. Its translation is CASSYEDGGNEKLFF.

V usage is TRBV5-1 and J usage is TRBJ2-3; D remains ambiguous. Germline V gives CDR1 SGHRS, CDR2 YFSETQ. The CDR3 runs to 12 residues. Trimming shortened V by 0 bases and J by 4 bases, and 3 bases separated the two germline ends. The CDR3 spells CASSLDPDTQYF. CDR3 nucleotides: TGCGCCAGCAGCTTGGATCCAGATACGCAGTATTTT.

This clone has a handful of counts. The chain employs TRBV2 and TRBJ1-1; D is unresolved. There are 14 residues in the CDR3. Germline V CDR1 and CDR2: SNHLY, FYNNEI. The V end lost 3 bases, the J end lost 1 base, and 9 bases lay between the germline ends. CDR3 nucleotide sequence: TGTGCCAGCAGTGAGCAACTGCCGAACACTGAAGCTTTCTTT. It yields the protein CASSEQLPNTEAFF.

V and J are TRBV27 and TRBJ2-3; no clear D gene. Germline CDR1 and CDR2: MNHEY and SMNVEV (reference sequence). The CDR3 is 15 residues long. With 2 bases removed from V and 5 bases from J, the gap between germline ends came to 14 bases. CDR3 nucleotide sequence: TGTGCCAGCAGTTTAAACGGGCAGGTAGGAGATACGCAGTATTTT. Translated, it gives CASSLNGQVGDTQYF.

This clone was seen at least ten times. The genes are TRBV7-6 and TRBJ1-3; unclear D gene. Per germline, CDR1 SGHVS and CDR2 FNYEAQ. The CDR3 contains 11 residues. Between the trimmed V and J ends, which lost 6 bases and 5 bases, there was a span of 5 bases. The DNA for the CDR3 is TGTGCCAGCAGTTCTAGAAACACCATATATTTT. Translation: CASSSRNTIYF.

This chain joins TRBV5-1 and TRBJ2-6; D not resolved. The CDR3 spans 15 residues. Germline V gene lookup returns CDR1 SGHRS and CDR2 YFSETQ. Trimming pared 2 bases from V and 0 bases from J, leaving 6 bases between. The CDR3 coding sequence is TGCGCCAGCAGCTTAAGTTTCTCTGGGGCCAACGTCCTGACTTTC. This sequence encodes CASSLSFSGANVLTF.